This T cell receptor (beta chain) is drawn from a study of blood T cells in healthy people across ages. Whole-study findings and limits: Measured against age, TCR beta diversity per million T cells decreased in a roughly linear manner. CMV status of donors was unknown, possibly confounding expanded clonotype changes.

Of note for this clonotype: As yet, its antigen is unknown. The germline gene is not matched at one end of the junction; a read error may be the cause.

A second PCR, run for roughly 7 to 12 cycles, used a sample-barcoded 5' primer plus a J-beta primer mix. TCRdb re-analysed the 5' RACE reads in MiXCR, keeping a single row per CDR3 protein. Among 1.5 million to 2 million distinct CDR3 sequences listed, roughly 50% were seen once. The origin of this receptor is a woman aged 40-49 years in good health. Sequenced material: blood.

CDR3 residues: CASNQIGGYNF. The CDR3 DNA reads as TGTGCCAGCAACCAAATCGGGGGCTACAACTTC. This chain connects TRBV28 to TRBJ1-2, with D possibly TRBD1 on 6 matching bases. CDR1 MDHEN and CDR2 SYDVKM come from the germline V gene. The CDR3 loop spans 11 amino acids.